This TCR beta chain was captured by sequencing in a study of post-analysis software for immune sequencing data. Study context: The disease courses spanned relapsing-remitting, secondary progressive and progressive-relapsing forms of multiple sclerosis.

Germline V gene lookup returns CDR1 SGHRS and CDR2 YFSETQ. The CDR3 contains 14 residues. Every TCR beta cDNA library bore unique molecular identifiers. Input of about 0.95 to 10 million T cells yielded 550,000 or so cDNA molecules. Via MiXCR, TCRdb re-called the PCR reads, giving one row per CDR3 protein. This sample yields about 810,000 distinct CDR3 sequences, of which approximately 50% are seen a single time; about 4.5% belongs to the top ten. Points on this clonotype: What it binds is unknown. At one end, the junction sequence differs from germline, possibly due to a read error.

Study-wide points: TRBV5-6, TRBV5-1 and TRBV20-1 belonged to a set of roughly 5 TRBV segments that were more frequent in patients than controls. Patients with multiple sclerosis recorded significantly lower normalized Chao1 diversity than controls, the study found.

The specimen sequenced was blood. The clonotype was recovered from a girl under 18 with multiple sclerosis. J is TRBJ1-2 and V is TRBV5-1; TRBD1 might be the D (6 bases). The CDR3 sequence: CASSSQQGDYSYTF. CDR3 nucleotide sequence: TGCGCCAGTAGCTCGCAACAGGGCGACTATAGCTACACCTTC.